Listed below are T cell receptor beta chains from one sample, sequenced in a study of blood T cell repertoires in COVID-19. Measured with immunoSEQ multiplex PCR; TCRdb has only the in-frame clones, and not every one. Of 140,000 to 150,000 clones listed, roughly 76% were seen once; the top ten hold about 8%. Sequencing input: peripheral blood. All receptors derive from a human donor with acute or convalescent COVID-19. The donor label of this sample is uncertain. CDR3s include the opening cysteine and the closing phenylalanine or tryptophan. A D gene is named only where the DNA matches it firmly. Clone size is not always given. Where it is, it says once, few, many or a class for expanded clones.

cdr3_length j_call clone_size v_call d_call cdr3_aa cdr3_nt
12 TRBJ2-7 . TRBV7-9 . CASSQKYYEQYF TGTGCCAGCAGCCAGAAGTACTACGAGCAGTACTTC
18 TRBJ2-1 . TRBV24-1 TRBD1 CATSDLPGPGQGDNEQFF TGTGCCACCAGTGATTTGCCCGGACCGGGACAGGGGGATAATGAGCAGTTCTTC
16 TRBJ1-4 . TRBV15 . CATSYQPNSRNEKLFF TGTGCCACCAGCTACCAACCAAACAGCCGTAATGAAAAACTGTTTTTT
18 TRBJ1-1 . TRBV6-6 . CASSPSVGGGGMNTEAFF TGTGCCAGCAGTCCCAGTGTCGGTGGGGGCGGAATGAACACTGAAGCTTTCTTT
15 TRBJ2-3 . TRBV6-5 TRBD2 CASSLLAGTTDTQYF TGTGCCAGCAGTTTGCTAGCGGGGACCACAGATACGCAGTATTTT
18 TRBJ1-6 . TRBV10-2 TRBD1 CASLGDILGQGFDSPLHF TGCGCCAGCTTGGGAGACATCCTGGGACAGGGCTTCGATTCACCCCTCCACTTT
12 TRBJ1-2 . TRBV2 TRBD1 CASSRTGSGYTF TGTGCCAGCAGTCGGACAGGGAGTGGCTACACCTTC
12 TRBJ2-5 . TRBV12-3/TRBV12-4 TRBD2 CASRGLGETQYF TGTGCCAGCAGGGGACTAGGGGAGACCCAGTACTTC
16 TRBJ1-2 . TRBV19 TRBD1 CASSIAADRGRSGYTF TGTGCCAGTAGTATAGCCGCGGACAGGGGGCGATCTGGCTACACCTTC
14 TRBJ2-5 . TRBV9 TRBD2 CASSQVGGQETQYF TGTGCCAGCAGCCAGGTGGGGGGGCAAGAGACCCAGTACTTC
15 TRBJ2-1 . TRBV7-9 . CASSRLGASAGEQFF TGTGCCAGCAGCCGCCTCGGGGCTTCTGCGGGGGAGCAGTTCTTC
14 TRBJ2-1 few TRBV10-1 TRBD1 CASSEQGAYNEQFF TGCGCCAGCAGTGAACAGGGGGCGTACAATGAGCAGTTCTTC
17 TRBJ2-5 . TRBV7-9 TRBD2 CASSSRTSGGVEETQYF TGTGCCAGCAGCTCACGGACTAGCGGGGGGGTGGAAGAGACCCAGTACTTC
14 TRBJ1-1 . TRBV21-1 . CASSNSPGVREAFF TGTGCCAGCAGCAATTCTCCAGGGGTTAGGGAAGCTTTCTTT
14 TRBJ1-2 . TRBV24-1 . CATSGLRDGYGYTF TGTGCCACCAGTGGACTGCGGGACGGCTATGGCTACACCTTC
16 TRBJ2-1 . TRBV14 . CASSQVEGDWSNEQFF TGTGCCAGCAGCCAAGTTGAGGGGGATTGGAGCAATGAGCAGTTCTTC
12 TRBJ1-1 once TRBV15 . CATSRQNTEAFF TGTGCCACCAGCAGACAGAACACTGAAGCTTTCTTT
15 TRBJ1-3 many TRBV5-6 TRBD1 CASSLPGQAGNTIYF TGTGCCAGCAGCTTGCCGGGACAGGCTGGAAACACCATATATTTT
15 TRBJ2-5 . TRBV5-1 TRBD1 CASSLDGTAEETQYF TGCGCCAGCAGCTTGGACGGGACAGCGGAGGAGACCCAGTACTTC
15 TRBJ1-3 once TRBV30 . CAWTPPGISGNTIYF TGTGCCTGGACCCCCCCCGGGATCTCTGGAAACACCATATATTTT
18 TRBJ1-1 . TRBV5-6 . CASSPLGEGRGPNTEAFF TGTGCCAGCAGCCCCCTGGGAGAGGGCCGCGGTCCGAACACTGAAGCTTTCTTT
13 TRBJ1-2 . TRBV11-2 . CASSPGGGYGYTF TGTGCCAGCAGCCCGGGAGGGGGGTATGGCTACACCTTC
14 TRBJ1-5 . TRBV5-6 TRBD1 CASSLGTGNQPQHF TGTGCCAGCAGCTTGGGGACAGGGAATCAGCCCCAGCATTTT
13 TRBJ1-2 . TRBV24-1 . CATSQGLNYGYTF TGTGCCACCAGCCAGGGACTTAACTATGGCTACACCTTC
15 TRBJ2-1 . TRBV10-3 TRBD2 CAISESNSGVNEQFF TGTGCCATCAGTGAGTCGAATAGCGGGGTTAATGAGCAGTTCTTC
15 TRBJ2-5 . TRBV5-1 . CASSSGVVMGETQYF TGCGCCAGCAGCTCGGGGGTGGTCATGGGGGAGACCCAGTACTTC
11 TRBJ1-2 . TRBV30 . CASRQYYGYTF TGTGCCTCCAGACAGTACTATGGCTACACCTTC
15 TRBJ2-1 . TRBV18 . CASSPPGGEENEQFF TGTGCCAGCTCACCACCAGGGGGGGAAGAGAATGAGCAGTTCTTC
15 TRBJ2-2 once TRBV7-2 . CASSLAGGHTGELFF TGTGCCAGCAGCTTAGCGGGGGGGCACACCGGGGAGCTGTTTTTT
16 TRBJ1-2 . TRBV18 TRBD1 CASSPTGTGLPYGYTF TGTGCCAGCTCACCGACCGGGACAGGGCTTCCGTATGGCTACACCTTC
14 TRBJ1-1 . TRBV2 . CASSEGGQNTEAFF TGTGCCAGCAGTGAGGGAGGACAGAACACTGAAGCTTTCTTT
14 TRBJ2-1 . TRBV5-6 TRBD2 CACWASGAYNEQFF TGTGCCTGCTGGGCTAGCGGGGCCTACAATGAGCAGTTCTTC
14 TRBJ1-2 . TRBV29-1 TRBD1 CSVGTGGFVYGYTF TGCAGCGTTGGGACAGGGGGCTTTGTCTATGGCTACACCTTC
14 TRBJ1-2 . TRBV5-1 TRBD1 CASSPLGGGHGYTF TGCGCCAGCAGCCCGTTAGGGGGCGGGCATGGCTACACCTTC
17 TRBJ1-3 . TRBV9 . CASSVGEGRSSGNTIYF TGTGCCAGCAGCGTAGGTGAAGGGAGAAGCTCTGGAAACACCATATATTTT
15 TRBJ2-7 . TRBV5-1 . CASSLEGAPRSEQYF TGCGCCAGCAGCTTAGAAGGGGCCCCTAGGAGCGAGCAGTACTTC
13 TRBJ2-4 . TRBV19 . CASSIAGKNIQYF TGTGCCAGTAGTATAGCAGGGAAAAACATTCAGTACTTC
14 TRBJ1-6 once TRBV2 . CASILDSHNSPLHF TGTGCCAGCATCCTGGACAGCCACAATTCACCCCTCCACTTT
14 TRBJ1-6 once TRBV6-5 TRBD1 CATQGTGYNSPLHF TGTGCCACCCAAGGGACAGGGTATAATTCACCCCTCCACTTT
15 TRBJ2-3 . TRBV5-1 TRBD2 CASTSGGPRTDTQYF TGCGCCAGCACTAGCGGGGGGCCCCGCACAGATACGCAGTATTTT
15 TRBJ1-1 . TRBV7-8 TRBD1 CASSLDRGAYTEAFF TGTGCCAGCAGCTTAGACAGGGGCGCATATACTGAAGCTTTCTTT